These 11 T cell receptor beta chains originate from one sample sequenced in a study of regulatory T cells in long-lasting Graves disease. Through Arm-PCR of CDR3 regions and iRepertoire HTBI primers, TCR beta libraries were built. TCRdb itself ran the multiplex PCR reads through MiXCR, one entry per CDR3 protein. The table lists 560,000 or so distinct CDR3 sequences, about 16% of them singletons. This sample's time point: newly diagnosed GD, antithyroid drugs for less than 3 months. The TCR library used RNA extracted from PBMCs. These data were likewise used in another study, on T cells in Graves' hyperthyroidism and ophthalmopathy.

Sequenced here: peripheral blood mononuclear cells (PBMCs), sampled at new diagnosis, from a patient treated with antithyroid drugs. Receptors were obtained from a man aged 18 to 30 with Graves disease.

This clonotype appeared many times. The V gene is TRBV28, the J gene TRBJ2-2, with D possibly being TRBD1 or TRBD2 (5 bases each). CDR1 MDHEN and CDR2 SYDVKM come from the germline V gene. V lost 4 bases and J 2 bases, leaving 14 bases between the germline ends. This CDR3 contains 16 residues. The CDR3: CASSSRDGYNTGELFF. CDR3 nucleotides: TGTGCCAGCAGTTCCCGGGACGGATATAACACCGGGGAGCTGTTTTTT.

In the case of this clonotype: This could be a read error, since a much larger clone is one nucleotide away. This chain links TRBV6-2 or TRBV6-3 with TRBJ2-1, with 8 bases that match TRBD1. Germline loops: CDR1 MNHEY, CDR2 SVGEGT. Trimming took 6 bases from V and 5 from J; bases not matched to a gene: 6. This CDR3 region has 14 residues. The CDR3 coding sequence is TGTGCCAGCAGGACCGGACAGGGCAACAATGAGCAGTTCTTC. Its translation is CASRTGQGNNEQFF.

This clonotype was seen repeatedly, ten times or more. The chain recombines TRBV28 with TRBJ2-3; D may be TRBD1 (5 bases). Germline loops: CDR1 MDHEN, CDR2 SYDVKM. The CDR3 is 12 residues long. Trimming removed 6 bases at V and 4 bases at J, with 8 bases between. The CDR3 loop is CASRGPADTQYF. In DNA, the CDR3 is TGTGCCAGCAGGGGGCCGGCAGATACGCAGTATTTT.

This clonotype has just a few counts. The chain is built from TRBV12-3 or TRBV12-4 and TRBJ2-7; D tentatively reads TRBD1 or TRBD2 (6 bases each). The ends were cut back, 3 bases at V and 7 bases at J, with 19 bases in the middle. CDR3 length equals 15 residues. The chain's CDR3 is CASSFCGTSAGEQYF. DNA for the CDR3: TGTGCCAGCAGTTTCTGCGGGACATCCGCGGGTGAGCAGTACTTC.

There are a few counts of this clonotype. V is TRBV3-1 and J is TRBJ2-1; unclear D gene. Per the germline V gene, CDR1 is LGHDT and CDR2 is YNNKEL (reference sequence). CDR3 size: 12 residues. V was cut by 5 bases and J by 9 bases, with 11 bases left in between. CDR3 bases: TGTGCCAGCAGCGCCCACCGGACTGAGCAGTTCTTC. It is translated as CASSAHRTEQFF.

This clonotype was seen ten or more times. This chain connects TRBV6-1 to TRBJ2-7; a weak D match, TRBD1 (5 bases). The CDR3 loop spans 14 amino acids. Looked up from germline, CDR1 is MNHNS and CDR2 is SASEGT. Trimming took off 7 bases at V and 2 bases at J, with 15 bases between the two ends. The CDR3 reads CASTESGRAYEQYF. In DNA form, the CDR3 reads TGTGCCAGCACGGAATCGGGCAGGGCCTACGAGCAGTACTTC.

This clonotype was detected only a few times. This may be a read error, as it is one base from a much larger clone. The rearrangement uses TRBV12-3 or TRBV12-4 and TRBJ2-7, with 7 bases matching TRBD1. This CDR3 spans 12 amino acids. The CDR3 sequence is CASRGQSYGQYF. The CDR3 DNA reads TGTGCCAGCAGGGGACAGTCCTACGGGCAGTACTTC.

The V gene is TRBV5-5, the J gene TRBJ1-2; 8 bases line up with TRBD1. The germline V gene has CDR1 SGHKS and CDR2 YYEKEE (reference sequence). V dropped 5 bases and J dropped 7; count of bases not matched to a gene: 10. This CDR3 is built from 14 residues. The DNA for the CDR3 is TGTGCCAGCAGTCCTCGGACAGGGCCAGGTGGCTACACCTTC. It encodes CASSPRTGPGGYTF.

This clonotype was counted a few times. The chain links TRBV19 to TRBJ2-1, with TRBD2 matching 7 bases. The V and J ends lost 6 bases and 0 bases, in that order; junction bases with no gene match: 8. CDR3 length: 16 residues. CDR1 and CDR2 from the germline V gene are LNHDA and SQIVND (reference sequence). CDR3 sequence (DNA): TGTGCCAGTAGCACAACTAGCGCCAGCTCCTACAATGAGCAGTTCTTC. Its protein is CASSTTSASSYNEQFF.

This clonotype occurred many times. The chain joins TRBV30 to TRBJ1-1; TRBD1 is a possible D gene (5 bases). The CDR3 extends over 11 amino acids. V shed 2 bases and J shed 7 bases, with 8 bases lying between them. Germline-derived CDR1 and CDR2 are GTSNPN and SVGIG (reference sequence). DNA for the CDR3: TGTGCCTGGAGTTGGAGGGGTGAAGCTTTCTTT. Protein: CAWSWRGEAFF.

This clonotype was found many times. This chain joins TRBV18 and TRBJ2-1, with 9 bases aligning to TRBD1. The J segment lost 5 bases and the V segment lost 3 bases, leaving 5 bases of the junction unmatched. The germline V gene has CDR1 KGHSH and CDR2 LQKENI. The CDR3 is made up of 15 amino acids. CDR3 bases: TGTGCCAGCTCACCCCCGGGACAGGGTAACAATGAGCAGTTCTTC. It translates to CASSPPGQGNNEQFF.